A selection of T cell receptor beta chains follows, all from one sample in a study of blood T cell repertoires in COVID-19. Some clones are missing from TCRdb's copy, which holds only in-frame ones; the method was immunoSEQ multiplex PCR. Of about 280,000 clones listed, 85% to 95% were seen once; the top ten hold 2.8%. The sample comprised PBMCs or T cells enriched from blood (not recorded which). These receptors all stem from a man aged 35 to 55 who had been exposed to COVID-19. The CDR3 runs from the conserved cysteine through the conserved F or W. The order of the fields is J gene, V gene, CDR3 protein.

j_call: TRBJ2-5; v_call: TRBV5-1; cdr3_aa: CASSERQGEETQYF
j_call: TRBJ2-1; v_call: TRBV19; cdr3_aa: CASSPRQGRDEQFF
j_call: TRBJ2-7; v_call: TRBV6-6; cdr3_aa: CASSLSRRAGVWYEQYF
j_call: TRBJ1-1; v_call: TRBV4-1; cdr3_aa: CASSHLAGTHTEAFF
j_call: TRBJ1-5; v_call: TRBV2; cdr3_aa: CASSGQGMNQPQHF
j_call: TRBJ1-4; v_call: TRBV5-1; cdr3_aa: CASSSTSTNEKLFF
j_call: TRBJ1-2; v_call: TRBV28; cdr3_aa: CASSLYRDAYSAGYTF
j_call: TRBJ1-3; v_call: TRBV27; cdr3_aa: CASSETGGTGNTIYF
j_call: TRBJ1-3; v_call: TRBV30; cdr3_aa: CALDGLSGNTIYF
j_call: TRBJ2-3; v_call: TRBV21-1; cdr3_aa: CASSKKGGRLAGDSTDTQYF
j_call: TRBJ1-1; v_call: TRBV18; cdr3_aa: CASSPAGNTEAFF
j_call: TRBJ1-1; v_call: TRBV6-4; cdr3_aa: CASSERSATEAFF
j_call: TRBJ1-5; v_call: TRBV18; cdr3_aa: CASSIQGANNQPQHF
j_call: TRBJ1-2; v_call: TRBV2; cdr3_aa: CASSEGWSSNYGYTF
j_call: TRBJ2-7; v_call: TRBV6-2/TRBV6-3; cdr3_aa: CASSPPISGRAYEQYF
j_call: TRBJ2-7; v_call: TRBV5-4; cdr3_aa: CASNRGAGDEEQYF
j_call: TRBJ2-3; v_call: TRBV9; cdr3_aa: CASSTSRLAPRGAQYF
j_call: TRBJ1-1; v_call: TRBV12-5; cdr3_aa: CASGTPAEAFF
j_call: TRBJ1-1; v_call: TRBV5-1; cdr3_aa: CASSPSSMNTEAFF
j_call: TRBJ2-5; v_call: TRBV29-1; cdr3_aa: CSVGQRNDFFWETQYF
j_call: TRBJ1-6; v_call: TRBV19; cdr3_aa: CASSIDESQSSPLHF
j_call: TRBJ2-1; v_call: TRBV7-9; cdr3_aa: CASSLTSGGQFSYNEQFF
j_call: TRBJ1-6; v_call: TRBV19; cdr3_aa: CASSMTGWGGSPLHF
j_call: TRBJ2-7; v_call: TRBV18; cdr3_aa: CASSPTGIGYEQYF
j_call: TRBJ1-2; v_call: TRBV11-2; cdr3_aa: CASRDLRGGDYGYTF
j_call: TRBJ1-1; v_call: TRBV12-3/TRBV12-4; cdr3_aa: CASSDRRTAPF
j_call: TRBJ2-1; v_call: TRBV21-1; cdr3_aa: CASSKGCGGWNEQFF
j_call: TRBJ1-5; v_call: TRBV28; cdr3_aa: CASSSGSGNQPQHF
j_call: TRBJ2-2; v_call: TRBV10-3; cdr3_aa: CAISEAGRPGELFF
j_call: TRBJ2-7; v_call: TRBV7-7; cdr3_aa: CASSLAAGQGYEQYF
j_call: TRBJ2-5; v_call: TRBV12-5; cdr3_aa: CASVNGGPRETQYF
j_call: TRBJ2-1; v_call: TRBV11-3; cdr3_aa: CASSLEAGSYEQFF
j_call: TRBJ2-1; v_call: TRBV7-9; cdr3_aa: CASSIDRGLYNEQFF
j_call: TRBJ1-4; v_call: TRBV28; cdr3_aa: CASSSGTLQEKLFF
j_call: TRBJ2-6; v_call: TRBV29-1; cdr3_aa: CSAELLYSGANVLTF
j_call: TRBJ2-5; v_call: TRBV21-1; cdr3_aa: CASSKEDRRETQYF
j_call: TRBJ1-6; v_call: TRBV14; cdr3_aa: CASSQGTANSPLHF
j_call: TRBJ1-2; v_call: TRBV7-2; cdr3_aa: CASSLVDRVVVNGYTF
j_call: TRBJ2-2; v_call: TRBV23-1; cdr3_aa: CASSRGAERETQQGTNGELFF
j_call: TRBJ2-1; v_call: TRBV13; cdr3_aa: CASSLGGDSSYNEQFF
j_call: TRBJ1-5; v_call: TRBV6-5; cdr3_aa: CASSYEQGFQPQHF
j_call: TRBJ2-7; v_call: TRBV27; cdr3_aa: CASSLSASGSYEQYF
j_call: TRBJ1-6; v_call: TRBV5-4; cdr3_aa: CASQLGGAGGNSPLHF